The 6 T cell receptor beta chains presented below share a single source sample, sequenced in a study of CD4 T cells in relation to SARS-CoV-2 and coronaviruses. No antigens are known for them. Libraries were prepared by immunoSEQ multiplex PCR; TCRdb keeps only in-frame clonotypes and omits some of them. Among 20,000 to 25,000 clones listed, 74% were seen once. Before the COVID-19 pandemic, during about 2010-2018, CD4+ T cells were taken from unexposed donors. After around nine days of culture, CD4+ T cells were isolated. Source material: CD4+ T cells from PBMCs, cultured in vitro. These receptors were collected from a human donor in good health.

This chain connects TRBV12-3 or TRBV12-4 to TRBJ1-2; no reliable D call. The CDR3 loop spans 11 amino acids. Trimming removed 6 bases from V and 8 bases from J, with 10 bases in between. CDR3 region: CASSEGSGYTF. The CDR3 bases are TGTGCCAGCAGCGAAGGTTCCGGCTACACCTTC.

This rearrangement joins TRBV7-8 to TRBJ2-6; 10 bases agree with TRBD2. This CDR3 is 18 amino acids long. From germline, CDR1 is SGHVS and CDR2 FQNEAQ. The trim removed 1 base at V and 2 bases at J, leaving 5 bases unmatched. The CDR3 DNA reads as TGTGCCAGCAGCTTAGAGGGGAGCGGGAGGGCTGGGGCCAACGTCCTGACTTTC. Translated, it gives CASSLEGSGRAGANVLTF.

The V and J genes are TRBV3-1 (or the pseudogene TRBV3-2) and TRBJ2-2, with D uncertain. CDR1 is LGHDT and CDR2 is YNNKEL in the germline V gene (reference sequence). Trimming took 3 bases from V and 5 from J, leaving 4 bases between them. This CDR3 is built from 12 residues. In nucleotides, the CDR3 is TGTGCCAGCAGCCATAGTACCGGGGAGCTGTTTTTT. Amino acids: CASSHSTGELFF.

CDR3 amino acids: CASSILQGEAFF. CDR3 nucleotide sequence: TGTGCCAGTAGTATACTACAGGGTGAAGCTTTCTTT. The rearrangement uses TRBV19 and TRBJ1-1; tentatively, D is TRBD1 (6 bases). The CDR3 has 12 amino acids. The germline V gene encodes CDR1 LNHDA and CDR2 SQIVND (reference sequence). V was clipped by 2 bases and J by 7 bases, with 8 bases between them.

This clone was found a few times. The chain uses TRBV5-6 and TRBJ2-7; TRBD1 matches 7 bases. CDR1 is SGHDT and CDR2 is YYEEEE in the germline V gene. The length of the CDR3 is 14 residues. The V segment lost 4 bases and the J segment 3 bases; nucleotides outside the gene matches: 7. This chain's CDR3 is CASSIRDSLYEQYF. In nucleotides, the CDR3 is TGTGCCAGCAGCATCCGGGACAGCCTCTACGAGCAGTACTTC. The full variable domain, its missing parts supplied by reference TRBV5-6 and TRBJ2-7, is DAGVTQSPTHLIKTRGQQVTLRCSPKSGHDTVSWYQQALGQGPQFIFQYYEEEERQRGNFPDRFSGHQFPNYSSELNVNALLLGDSALYLCASSIRDSLYEQYFGPGTRLTVT.

The rearrangement joins TRBV18 to TRBJ2-7, with 11 bases matching TRBD2. With V trimmed by 6 bases and J by 5 bases, 9 bases remained unmatched. CDR3 length: 15 amino acids. CDR1 and CDR2 (germline): KGHSH, LQKENI. The CDR3 DNA sequence: TGTGCCAGCTCCCAGGTCGGGACTAGCGGTGACGAGCAGTACTTC. Amino acid sequence: CASSQVGTSGDEQYF. Together with reference TRBV18 and TRBJ2-7, the CDR3 gives the full variable domain: NAGVMQNPRHLVRRRGQEARLRCSPMKGHSHVYWYRQLPEEGLKFMVYLQKENIIDESGMPKERFSAEFPKEGPSILRIQQVVRGDSAAYFCASSQVGTSGDEQYFGPGTRLTVT.